This passage covers 5 T cell receptor beta chains from one sample sequenced in a study of cytomegalovirus exposure and HLA in healthy donors (dated by TCRdb to 2017 to 2019). The library was prepared using the immunoSEQ multiplex PCR assay. A mixture of 60 forward primers for TCR Vbeta segments and 13 reverse primers for TCR Jbeta segments was used in the multiplex PCR. TCRdb holds this immuneACCESS table with in-frame rearrangements only. Some clones are missing; in checked studies, unresolved V genes explain under half, and the rest has no known cause. For this sample the table gives some 120,000 clones, of which approximately 15% were detected only once. 1.5% to 2% of the sample comes from the top ten. Source material: PBMCs. These receptors came from a woman under 30 in good health and CMV-seronegative.

The chain links TRBV6-5 to TRBJ2-1; 7 bases map to TRBD2. Germline CDR1 reads MNHEY; CDR2 reads SVGAGI. The CDR3 extends over 13 amino acids. V shed 0 bases, J shed 15 bases, and the junction held 8 bases outside the gene matches. CDR3 amino acids: CASSYSGPGLLFF. The CDR3 nucleotides read TGTGCCAGCAGTTACTCGGGACCGGGACTACTGTTCTTC.

This clone was seen only a few times. The chain couples TRBV5-8 to TRBJ1-4; 10 nucleotides line up with TRBD1. Germline CDR1 is SGHTS and CDR2 is YDEGEE. V trimming: 4 bases; J trimming: 8 bases; junction bases outside the gene matches: 8. This CDR3 comprises 15 residues. The CDR3 bases are TGTGCCAGCAGCCGCCGAGGACAGGGGGGCGAAAAACTGTTTTTT. It encodes CASSRRGQGGEKLFF. Complete variable domain (other parts from reference TRBV5-8 and TRBJ1-4): EAGVTQSPTHLIKTRGQQATLRCSPISGHTSVYWYQQALGLGLQFLLWYDEGEERNRGNFPPRFSGRQFPNYSSELNVNALELEDSALYLCASSRRGQGGEKLFFGSGTQLSVL.

V gene TRBV14 combines with J gene TRBJ2-3; D is ambiguous. Germline V gene lookup returns CDR1 SGHDN and CDR2 FVKESK. V was trimmed by 1 base and J by 1 base, leaving 12 bases between them. The CDR3 has 16 amino acids. CDR3 sequence reads: CASSQGVSWGTDTQYF. In DNA, the CDR3 is TGTGCCAGCAGCCAAGGAGTTAGCTGGGGCACAGATACGCAGTATTTT.

The V gene is TRBV5-1, the J gene TRBJ2-7, with 9 bases aligning to TRBD2. V trimming: 0 bases; J trimming: 4 bases; junction bases outside the gene matches: 11. There are 17 residues in the CDR3. Germline V CDR1 and CDR2: SGHRS, YFSETQ. As DNA, the CDR3 is TGCGCCAGCAGCTTGGCCCCAACGACTAGCGGACTATACGAGCAGTACTTC. The encoded protein is CASSLAPTTSGLYEQYF.

There are a few counts of this clone. The V gene is TRBV18, the J gene TRBJ1-2; D is possibly TRBD1 (5 bases). The germline V gene has CDR1 KGHSH and CDR2 LQKENI. The CDR3 consists of 16 residues. With 1 base removed from V and 3 bases from J, the gap between germline ends came to 15 bases. The CDR3 sequence is CASSPRARQRYYGYTF. The CDR3 nucleotides are TGTGCCAGCTCACCACGGGCAAGACAGCGATACTATGGCTACACCTTC. Full variable domain (rest looked up from reference TRBV18 and TRBJ1-2): NAGVMQNPRHLVRRRGQEARLRCSPMKGHSHVYWYRQLPEEGLKFMVYLQKENIIDESGMPKERFSAEFPKEGPSILRIQQVVRGDSAAYFCASSPRARQRYYGYTFGSGTRLTVV.